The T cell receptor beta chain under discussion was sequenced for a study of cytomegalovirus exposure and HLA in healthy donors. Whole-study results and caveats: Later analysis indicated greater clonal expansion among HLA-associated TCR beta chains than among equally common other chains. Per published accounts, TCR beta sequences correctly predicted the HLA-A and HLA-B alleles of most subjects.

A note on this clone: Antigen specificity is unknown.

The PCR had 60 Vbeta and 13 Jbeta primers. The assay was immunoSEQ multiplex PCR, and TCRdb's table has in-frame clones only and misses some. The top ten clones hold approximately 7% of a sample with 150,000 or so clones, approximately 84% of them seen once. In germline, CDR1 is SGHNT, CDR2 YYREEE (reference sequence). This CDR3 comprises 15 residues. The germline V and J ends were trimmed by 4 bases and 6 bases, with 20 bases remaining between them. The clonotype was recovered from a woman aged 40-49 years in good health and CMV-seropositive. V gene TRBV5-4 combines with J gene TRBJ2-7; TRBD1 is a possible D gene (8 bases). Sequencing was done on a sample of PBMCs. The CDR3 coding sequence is TGTGCCAGCAGCCTCCCGACAGGGGAGGGCGTCGAGCAGTACTTC. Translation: CASSLPTGEGVEQYF. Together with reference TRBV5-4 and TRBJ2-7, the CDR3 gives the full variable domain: ETGVTQSPTHLIKTRGQQVTLRCSSQSGHNTVSWYQQALGQGPQFIFQYYREEENGRGNFPPRFSGLQFPNYSSELNVNALELDDSALYLCASSLPTGEGVEQYFGPGTRLTVT.